This passage covers 18 T cell receptor beta chains from one sample sequenced in a study of CD8 T cells in ankylosing spondylitis. Each CDR3 protein gets one entry after TCRdb re-called the 5' RACE reads with MiXCR. The sample includes hundreds of thousands of distinct CDR3 sequences, 20% to 25% of them seen just once. The specimen sequenced was blood, either unsorted or a sorted T cell fraction (not recorded which). The receptors originated from a male donor with ankylosing spondylitis or in good health (not recorded which).

The gene calls are TRBV12-3 or TRBV12-4 and TRBJ2-2, with 13 nucleotides matching TRBD2. V shed 5 bases and J 3 bases; nucleotides not matched to a gene: 6. The CDR3 is 17 residues long. The CDR3, as DNA: TGTGCCAGCAGTCATGGACTAGCGGGGGAATACACCGGGGAGCTGTTTTTT. Its translation: CASSHGLAGEYTGELFF.

This clonotype has just a few counts. This rearrangement joins TRBV11-2 to TRBJ1-2, with D perhaps matching TRBD1 (6 bases). Germline CDR1 SGHAT, CDR2 FQNNGV. The CDR3 runs to 13 residues. The V end lost 1 base, the J end lost 8 bases, and 11 bases lay between the germline ends. This CDR3 is CASSLGGGRGYTF. The CDR3 nucleotides read TGTGCCAGCAGCTTAGGCGGGGGGCGAGGCTACACCTTC.

This clonotype has just a few counts. This sequence joins TRBV12-3 or TRBV12-4 and TRBJ2-2; D is unclear. The ends were cut back, 5 bases at V and 2 bases at J, with 9 bases in the middle. This CDR3 contains 14 residues. CDR3 nucleotides: TGTGCCAGCAGTGCCCCCCTCAACACCGGGGAGCTGTTTTTT. As protein: CASSAPLNTGELFF.

V usage is TRBV3-1 and J usage is TRBJ1-2, with D hard to call. V was pared by 4 bases and J by 0 bases, with 6 bases between. The CDR3 covers 13 residues. Germline V gene data show CDR1 as LGHDT and CDR2 as YNNKEL (reference sequence). CDR3 protein: CASSPRANYGYTF. The CDR3 DNA follows: TGTGCCAGCAGCCCGAGAGCTAACTATGGCTACACCTTC.

The rearrangement joins TRBV7-2 to TRBJ2-5; weak D call: TRBD1 (6 bases). V was clipped by 4 bases and J by 1 base, with 10 bases between them. The germline V gene encodes CDR1 SGHTA and CDR2 FQGNSA. The CDR3 has 14 amino acids. The CDR3 nucleotides read TGTGCCAGCAGCTCGGACAGCCTCCAAGAGACCCAGTACTTC. Its translation: CASSSDSLQETQYF.

The chain is built from TRBV5-1 and TRBJ2-2; D unclear. The CDR3 is 12 residues long. V was clipped by 4 bases and J by 5 bases, with 6 bases between them. Germline CDR1 and CDR2: SGHRS and YFSETQ. The CDR3: CASSNPTGELFF. CDR3 DNA sequence: TGCGCCAGCAGCAATCCGACCGGGGAGCTGTTTTTT. The full variable domain, completed using reference TRBV5-1 and TRBJ2-2, is KAGVTQTPRYLIKTRGQQVTLSCSPISGHRSVSWYQQTPGQGLQFLFEYFSETQRNKGNFPGRFSGRQFSNSRSEMNVSTLELGDSALYLCASSNPTGELFFGEGSRLTVL.

The chain combines TRBV12-3 or TRBV12-4 with TRBJ2-3, with 14 nucleotides matching TRBD2. CDR3 length: 17 amino acids. The J segment lost 1 base and the V segment lost 6 bases, leaving 6 bases of the junction unmatched. The CDR3 is CASSTRTSGGRTDTQYF. CDR3 bases: TGTGCCAGCAGCACTCGGACTAGCGGGGGGCGCACAGATACGCAGTATTTT.

The V and J genes are TRBV29-1 and TRBJ2-3; maybe TRBD1 (6 bases). This CDR3 region has 15 residues. V was clipped by 6 bases and J by 6 bases, with 22 bases between them. Germline V gene data show CDR1 as SQVTM and CDR2 as ANQGSEA. CDR3 in amino acids: CSVETTGTSLDTQYF. The CDR3 coding sequence is TGCAGCGTCGAAACGACCGGGACATCTCTCGATACGCAGTATTTT.

V usage is TRBV12-3 or TRBV12-4 and J usage is TRBJ2-3; 10 nucleotides align to TRBD2. V shed 5 bases and J 6 bases; nucleotides not matched to a gene: 8. The CDR3 is 15 residues long. CDR3 in amino acids: CASSTSGEPVDTQYF. The CDR3 coding sequence is TGTGCCAGCAGTACTAGCGGGGAACCCGTGGATACGCAGTATTTT.

V is TRBV7-9 and J is TRBJ1-2; D gene unclear. CDR1 is SEHNR, CDR2 FQNEAQ, per germline (reference sequence). This CDR3 comprises 14 residues. Trimming took off 4 bases at V and 6 bases at J, with 15 bases between the two ends. The CDR3 sequence is CASSSQLTIDGYTF. The CDR3 DNA is TGTGCCAGCAGCTCGCAATTAACCATAGATGGCTACACCTTC.

The chain recombines TRBV12-3 or TRBV12-4 with TRBJ1-2; a possible D gene is TRBD1 (6 bases). V was cut by 1 base and J by 4 bases, with 13 bases left in between. This CDR3 is built from 15 residues. This chain's CDR3 is CASSLGDRPPYGYTF. The DNA for the CDR3 is TGTGCCAGCAGTTTAGGAGACAGGCCGCCCTATGGCTACACCTTC.

CDR3 amino acids: CATSGKERQGLDEQFF. CDR3 nucleotide sequence: TGTGCCACCAGCGGCAAGGAAAGACAGGGGTTGGATGAGCAGTTCTTC. The rearrangement links TRBV15 to TRBJ2-1; 8 bases are a match to TRBD1. CDR1 and CDR2 from the germline V gene are LNHNV and YYDKDF (reference sequence). The CDR3 loop spans 16 amino acids. V lost 5 bases and J lost 8; bases outside the gene matches: 14.

Many counts were recorded for this clonotype. This chain connects TRBV29-1 to TRBJ2-7, with D possibly TRBD1 on 7 matching bases. This CDR3 region has 15 residues. Trimming shortened V by 1 base and J by 5 bases, and 18 bases separated the two germline ends. Germline values: CDR1 SQVTM, CDR2 ANQGSEA. Here the CDR3 reads CSVEVGQGGIDEQYF. CDR3 sequence (DNA): TGCAGCGTTGAAGTAGGCCAGGGGGGCATCGACGAGCAGTACTTC.

This clonotype turned up a few times. The chain is built from TRBV7-8 and TRBJ2-1; D ambiguous. The CDR3 is 15 residues long. With 5 bases removed from V and 0 bases from J, the gap between germline ends came to 11 bases. Germline V CDR1 and CDR2: SGHVS, FQNEAQ. The CDR3: CASSPAADSYNEQFF. The CDR3, as DNA: TGTGCCAGCAGCCCGGCAGCTGACTCCTACAATGAGCAGTTCTTC.

This clonotype appeared a few times. This sequence joins TRBV7-6 and TRBJ1-2; TRBD1 is a possible D gene (6 bases). Trimming left V 1 base short and J 3 bases short, with 9 bases between. Germline values: CDR1 SGHVS, CDR2 FNYEAQ. This CDR3 spans 14 amino acids. CDR3 bases: TGTGCCAGCAGCTTAGGAGCAGGGGACTATGGCTACACCTTC. Amino acid sequence: CASSLGAGDYGYTF.

This clonotype has just a few counts. The chain employs TRBV6-1 and TRBJ2-3; D tentatively reads TRBD1 or TRBD2 (5 bases each). Per the germline V gene, CDR1 is MNHNS and CDR2 is SASEGT. The CDR3 covers 17 residues. Trimming took off 4 bases at V and 0 bases at J, with 17 bases between the two ends. DNA for the CDR3: TGTGCCAGCAGTGGCTTGAGAGGGGCAGCTAGCACAGATACGCAGTATTTT. It yields the protein CASSGLRGAASTDTQYF.

This clonotype was detected only a few times. The rearrangement uses TRBV5-1 and TRBJ2-1, with a tentative D call TRBD2 (6 bases). V lost 4 bases and J lost 4, with 21 bases in between. The CDR3 consists of 17 residues. Germline V gene lookup returns CDR1 SGHRS and CDR2 YFSETQ. The CDR3 reads CASSLKLEGSTYNEQFF. The CDR3 coding sequence is TGCGCCAGCAGCCTAAAGCTGGAGGGGTCAACATACAATGAGCAGTTCTTC.

This clonotype was counted only a few times. This chain joins TRBV9 and TRBJ2-2, with D perhaps assigned TRBD1 or TRBD2 (5 bases each). CDR3 length: 17 residues. Trimming took off 0 bases at V and 1 base at J, with 13 bases between the two ends. Germline CDR1 reads SGDLS; CDR2 reads YYNGEE. The CDR3 here is CASSVAWDGQNTGELFF. For the CDR3, the DNA is TGTGCCAGCAGCGTAGCTTGGGACGGACAGAACACCGGGGAGCTGTTTTTT.